These 10 T cell receptor beta chains share one sample of origin, sequenced in a study of cytomegalovirus exposure and HLA in healthy donors. Measured with immunoSEQ multiplex PCR; TCRdb has only the in-frame clones, and not every one. Of about 120,000 clones in the sample, more than 75% were seen once. Sequencing used PBMCs. These receptors originate from a woman in her 30s in good health and CMV-seronegative.

V and J are TRBV5-1 and TRBJ1-4; 9 bases are a match to TRBD1. Per germline, CDR1 SGHRS and CDR2 YFSETQ. The CDR3 length is 15 residues. Losses at the gene ends were 4 bases for V and 5 bases for J; bases not matched to a gene: 6. The DNA for the CDR3 is TGCGCCAGCAGCCCCTGGGGACAGGGCAATGAAAAACTGTTTTTT. This encodes CASSPWGQGNEKLFF.

CDR3 coding DNA: TGTGCCAGCAGCTTAGAGGCGGCGAGCGGCTACGAGCAGTACTTC. Encoded protein: CASSLEAASGYEQYF. The chain carries TRBV7-2 and TRBJ2-7; D might be TRBD2 (5 bases). V was shortened by 1 base and J by 3 bases, with 13 bases between the two germline ends. The CDR3 loop spans 15 amino acids. CDR1 is SGHTA, CDR2 FQGNSA, per germline.

The V and J genes are TRBV4-2 and TRBJ2-1; 7 nucleotides match TRBD2. V trimming: 0 bases; J trimming: 7 bases; junction bases outside the gene matches: 15. This CDR3 region has 18 residues. Germline CDR1 LGHNA, CDR2 YNFKEQ. CDR3 DNA: TGTGCCAGCAGCCAAGATATTCGGCCGGGGGGTCGTGTAAATGAGCAGTTCTTC. Translating gives CASSQDIRPGGRVNEQFF.

The chain carries TRBV6-7 and TRBJ2-4, with D maybe TRBD1 (6 bases). TRBV6-7 has ORF status, its function being uncertain. This CDR3 comprises 15 residues. The V end was cut by 2 bases, the J end by 5 bases, with 13 bases between. The CDR3 DNA reads as TGTGCCAGCAGTTACGAGGCAGGGGCCCAAAACATTCAGTACTTC. Its translation is CASSYEAGAQNIQYF.

This sequence joins TRBV5-1 and TRBJ1-2, with a possible D match to TRBD1 (5 bases). The CDR3 loop spans 14 amino acids. Germline CDR1 SGHRS, CDR2 YFSETQ. Trimming pared 0 bases from V and 6 bases from J, leaving 12 bases between. The CDR3 loop reads CASSLAGGGDGYTF. Written as DNA, the CDR3 is TGCGCCAGCAGCTTGGCCGGGGGAGGGGATGGCTACACCTTC.

The chain is built from TRBV5-6 and TRBJ2-3; 7 nucleotides align to TRBD1. J was trimmed by 1 base and V by 3 bases; bases with no gene match: 8. Germline values: CDR1 SGHDT, CDR2 YYEEEE. This CDR3 spans 16 amino acids. The CDR3 sequence: CASSSGRGGGTDTQYF. The CDR3 DNA sequence: TGTGCCAGCAGCTCGGGTAGAGGGGGCGGCACAGATACGCAGTATTTT.

The V and J genes are TRBV5-1 and TRBJ1-1; no definite D call. Deletions cut 7 bases from V and 1 base from J, with 11 bases between. The germline V gene encodes CDR1 SGHRS and CDR2 YFSETQ. This CDR3 is built from 13 residues. The CDR3 DNA sequence: TGCGCCAGCGCCGCGGAGAGGAACACTGAAGCTTTCTTT. It is translated as CASAAERNTEAFF.

This chain connects TRBV6-6 to TRBJ1-3, with 7 bases identical to TRBD1. V lost 2 bases, J lost 2 bases, and 6 bases stayed unmatched. Germline lookup yields CDR1 MNHNY and CDR2 SVGAGI (reference sequence). The CDR3 is made up of 16 amino acids. The CDR3 loop is CASSYGDRAAGNTIYF. CDR3 nucleotide sequence: TGTGCCAGCAGTTACGGTGACAGGGCCGCTGGAAACACCATATATTTT.

The V gene is TRBV9, the J gene TRBJ2-3, with D perhaps TRBD1 (5 bases). Between the trimmed V and J ends, which lost 0 bases and 2 bases, there was a span of 13 bases. The CDR3 runs 16 residues. Germline assignment: CDR1 SGDLS and CDR2 YYNGEE. CDR3 amino acids: CASSVAGARPTDTQYF. CDR3 in DNA: TGTGCCAGCAGCGTAGCTGGGGCCCGCCCCACAGATACGCAGTATTTT.

This clone occurred once. J is TRBJ1-5 and V is TRBV5-1; 7 bases fit TRBD1. CDR3 size: 17 residues. Looked up from germline, CDR1 is SGHRS and CDR2 is YFSETQ. The junction had 8 bases not matched to a gene; V was cut back by 0 bases and J by 2 bases. The CDR3: CASSLEPADRGNQPQHF. DNA of the CDR3: TGCGCCAGCAGCTTGGAACCCGCCGACAGGGGCAATCAGCCCCAGCATTTT.